Following are 31 T cell receptor beta chains from one sample sequenced in a study of blood T cells in healthy people across ages. Sample-barcoded 5' priming and a J-beta primer mix drove a second PCR of about 6 to 12 cycles. TCRdb called the 5' RACE reads again in MiXCR, with one record for every CDR3 protein. The sample lists approximately 960,000 distinct CDR3 sequences, just under 30% occurring once. The same data also went into a second study, on T cells of mothers and their children.

The sample consisted of blood. The receptors derive from a woman in her thirties or forties in good health.

There are many counts of this clonotype. The rearrangement joins TRBV20-1 to TRBJ2-1; weak D call: TRBD2 (6 bases). This CDR3 region has 11 residues. The V end lost 6 bases, the J end lost 8 bases, and 11 bases lay between the germline ends. The germline V gene has CDR1 DFQATT and CDR2 SNEGSKA (reference sequence). This chain's CDR3 is CSALGGYEQFF. The CDR3 DNA reads as TGCAGTGCCCTTGGGGGGTATGAGCAGTTCTTC.

With respect to this clonotype: Germline and junction disagree at one end, which may indicate a read error. V and J are TRBV10-3 and TRBJ1-1; tentatively, D is TRBD1 (5 bases). CDR1 and CDR2 (germline): ENHRY, SYGVKD. There are 14 residues in the CDR3. The CDR3 nucleotides read TGTGCCATCAACCCGGGGGTTGGGAACACTGAAGCTTCCTTT. Residues: CAINPGVGNTEASF.

This clonotype came up once. The genes are TRBV12-3 or TRBV12-4 and TRBJ1-1; unclear D gene. V shed 2 bases and J shed 4 bases, with 8 bases lying between them. The CDR3 length is 13 residues. CDR3 bases: TGTGCCAGCAGTTTAACTGTGGCCACTGAAGCTTTCTTT. As protein: CASSLTVATEAFF.

A word on this clonotype: Mismatch with germline at one junction end may stem from a read error. The chain combines TRBV12-3 or TRBV12-4 with TRBJ1-2, with no clear D. This CDR3 spans 13 amino acids. This chain's CDR3 is CASSIAGNYGYTF. The CDR3 nucleotides read TGTGCCAGCAGTATAGCTGGTAACTATGGCTACACCTTC.

This clonotype was seen ten or more times. The chain combines TRBV12-3 or TRBV12-4 with TRBJ1-2; D remains unclear. The CDR3 spans 15 residues. Trimming pared 3 bases from V and 4 bases from J, leaving 15 bases between. As DNA, the CDR3 is TGTGCCAGCAGTTTGTCCACCGGACGGCTCTATGGCTACACCTTC. Translating it yields CASSLSTGRLYGYTF.

The chain joins TRBV6-1 to TRBJ2-5, with D perhaps assigned TRBD1 or TRBD2 (6 bases each). This CDR3 region has 14 residues. The germline gives CDR1 MNHNS, CDR2 SASEGT. With 7 bases removed from V and 1 base from J, the gap between germline ends came to 13 bases. This chain's CDR3 is CASTVGGIQETQYF. The CDR3, as DNA: TGTGCCAGCACCGTGGGGGGCATCCAAGAGACCCAGTACTTC.

This clonotype turned up a few times. This chain connects TRBV28 to TRBJ1-6, with D uncertain. The CDR3 runs 12 residues. Germline assignment: CDR1 MDHEN and CDR2 SYDVKM. V gave up 7 bases and J gave up 8 bases, with 9 bases separating them. This chain's CDR3 is CASILSYSPLHF. The CDR3 DNA follows: TGTGCCAGCATTTTGTCCTATTCACCCCTCCACTTT.

This rearrangement joins TRBV4-3 to TRBJ2-7; D is possibly TRBD2 (6 bases). V was clipped by 3 bases and J by 1 base, with 19 bases between them. This CDR3 region has 17 residues. Germline lookup yields CDR1 LGHNA and CDR2 YSLEER. CDR3 amino acids: CASSHIAGTGGSYEQYF. The CDR3 DNA reads TGCGCCAGCAGCCATATCGCCGGGACTGGCGGATCCTACGAGCAGTACTTC.

V usage is TRBV7-8 and J usage is TRBJ1-1; no clear D gene. Per germline, CDR1 SGHVS and CDR2 FQNEAQ. This CDR3 comprises 15 residues. V was clipped by 5 bases and J by 0 bases, with 13 bases between them. The CDR3 nucleotides read TGTGCCAGCAGCCCTTCGGGTATTATGAACACTGAAGCTTTCTTT. Protein sequence: CASSPSGIMNTEAFF.

As to this clonotype: The junction differs from germline at one of its ends, possibly a read error. The CDR3 is CASSLKTGSALATSEKLFF. In DNA form, the CDR3 reads TGTGCCAGCAGCCTTAAGACAGGGTCGGCCCTCGCAACTAGTGAAAAACTGTTTTTT. The chain carries TRBV3-1 and TRBJ1-4, with TRBD1 identical over 7 bases. The CDR3 extends over 19 amino acids. Germline CDR1 and CDR2: LGHDT and YNNKEL (reference sequence).

This sequence joins TRBV7-2 and TRBJ1-5; D uncertain. The V end was cut by 0 bases, the J end by 8 bases, with 14 bases between. Germline assignment: CDR1 SGHTA and CDR2 FQGNSA. The CDR3 has 15 residues. CDR3 protein: CASSLARADREPQHF. CDR3 sequence (DNA): TGTGCCAGCAGCTTAGCTAGGGCGGACCGGGAGCCCCAGCATTTT.

This clonotype was seen a few times. CDR3 sequence: CASGRDRGLMTEAFF. DNA for the CDR3: TGCGCCAGCGGCCGGGACAGGGGGCTCATGACTGAAGCTTTCTTT. This chain joins TRBV5-1 and TRBJ1-1, with TRBD1 matching 12 bases. CDR3 length: 15 amino acids. CDR1 and CDR2 (germline): SGHRS, YFSETQ. V shed 7 bases, J shed 5 bases, and the junction held 9 bases outside the gene matches.

This clonotype was counted at least ten times. This chain links TRBV5-6 with TRBJ2-3; 7 nucleotides line up with TRBD1. The J segment lost 2 bases and the V segment lost 1 base, leaving 4 bases of the junction unmatched. Per germline, CDR1 SGHDT and CDR2 YYEEEE. The CDR3 spans 15 residues. CDR3 DNA: TGTGCCAGCAGCTTGCGACAGGGCTACACAGATACGCAGTATTTT. This gives the protein CASSLRQGYTDTQYF.

This clonotype was seen a handful of times. The genes are TRBV4-1 and TRBJ2-1; D possibly corresponds to TRBD2 (6 bases). V lost 4 bases, J lost 0 bases, and 16 bases lay in between. The germline V gene has CDR1 MGHRA and CDR2 YSYEKL. The CDR3 is made up of 17 amino acids. The CDR3 loop is CASSRLGGLSSYNEQFF. The CDR3 DNA reads TGCGCCAGCAGCCGTCTGGGAGGCTTGAGCTCCTACAATGAGCAGTTCTTC.

The chain joins TRBV5-5 to TRBJ1-1; no clear D. V was shortened by 6 bases and J by 5 bases, with 20 bases between the two germline ends. Germline loops: CDR1 SGHKS, CDR2 YYEKEE (reference sequence). The CDR3 sequence is 15 residues long. The CDR3 region has the DNA TGTGCCAGCAAATGGGAGGGAAGCGGCGGAACTGAAGCTTTCTTT. It translates to CASKWEGSGGTEAFF.

This chain connects TRBV5-1 to TRBJ1-2; no clear D gene. Germline values: CDR1 SGHRS, CDR2 YFSETQ. The CDR3 sequence is 14 residues long. Deletions cut 0 bases from V and 1 base from J, with 7 bases between. CDR3 DNA: TGCGCCAGCAGCTTGGCCACGGATAACTATGGCTACACCTTC. It specifies CASSLATDNYGYTF.

The chain is built from TRBV6-1 and TRBJ2-1, with D perhaps matching TRBD2 (5 bases). The germline V and J ends were trimmed by 1 base and 9 bases, with 10 bases remaining between them. The CDR3 is 13 amino acids. Germline CDR1 MNHNS, CDR2 SASEGT. CDR3 in amino acids: CASSEVAEGEQFF. DNA for the CDR3: TGTGCCAGCAGTGAAGTCGCAGAGGGTGAGCAGTTCTTC.

As regards this clonotype: One base away lies a much larger clone, so this may be a sequencing read error. The chain carries TRBV20-1 and TRBJ2-1; no definite D call. Germline V gene lookup returns CDR1 DFQATT and CDR2 SNEGSKA (reference sequence). The CDR3 loop spans 12 amino acids. V lost 6 bases to trimming and J lost 10 bases, with 16 bases between them. CDR3 loop: CSALDGSYEQFF. In DNA form, the CDR3 reads TGCAGTGCCTTGGATGGCTCCTACGAGCAGTTCTTC.

This clonotype has at least ten counts. The chain couples TRBV20-1 to TRBJ2-7; 10 nucleotides align to TRBD1. Trimming cost V 5 bases and J 6 bases; bases outside gene matches: 13. From germline, CDR1 is DFQATT and CDR2 SNEGSKA (reference sequence). The CDR3 covers 15 residues. The CDR3 here is CSAGVPDRGLGEQYF. The CDR3 nucleotides are TGCAGTGCTGGGGTTCCTGACAGGGGGCTTGGCGAGCAGTACTTC.

This chain joins TRBV2 and TRBJ1-4; no clear D gene. Germline V CDR1 and CDR2: SNHLY, FYNNEI. Trimming removed 4 bases from V and 16 bases from J, with 16 bases in between. The CDR3 is 12 residues long. The CDR3 DNA follows: TGTGCCAGCAGTGCTTCGGAAGACCGGTGGTTTTTT. Residues: CASSASEDRWFF.

This clonotype was seen many times. V usage is TRBV10-3 and J usage is TRBJ2-7; a weak D match, TRBD1 (6 bases). CDR1 is ENHRY, CDR2 SYGVKD, per germline. V lost 6 bases to trimming and J lost 1 base, with 16 bases between them. The CDR3 extends over 15 amino acids. CDR3 amino acids: CAIRGAARSSYEQYF. The CDR3, as DNA: TGTGCCATCAGGGGGGCGGCCAGGAGTTCCTACGAGCAGTACTTC.

In this sample, this clonotype turned up many times. The rearrangement links TRBV28 to TRBJ2-1; D not certain. CDR1 is MDHEN, CDR2 SYDVKM, per germline. The CDR3 totals 15 residues. The germline V and J ends were trimmed by 5 bases and 0 bases, with 11 bases remaining between them. For the CDR3, the DNA is TGTGCCAGCAGTGCTTCTGTCAGCTCCTACAATGAGCAGTTCTTC. Amino acids: CASSASVSSYNEQFF. Combining the CDR3 with reference TRBV28 and TRBJ2-1 gives the whole variable domain DVKVTQSSRYLVKRTGEKVFLECVQDMDHENMFWYRQDPGLGLRLIYFSYDVKMKEKGDIPEGYSVSREKKERFSLILESASTNQTSMYLCASSASVSSYNEQFFGPGTRLTVL.

The CDR3 sequence: CASSFSTQPQHF. The CDR3 DNA follows: TGTGCCAGCAGCTTTTCGACCCAGCCCCAGCATTTT. The V and J genes are TRBV7-2 and TRBJ1-5; D ambiguous. Trimming took 3 bases from V and 7 from J, leaving 7 bases between them. This CDR3 has 12 amino acids. Germline V gene lookup returns CDR1 SGHTA and CDR2 FQGNSA.

This clonotype was found many times. The rearrangement joins TRBV29-1 to TRBJ2-7; 11 positions match TRBD2. This CDR3 comprises 13 residues. Germline lookup yields CDR1 SQVTM and CDR2 ANQGSEA. J gave up 2 bases and V 5 bases, and 2 bases lay outside the gene matches. The CDR3, as DNA: TGCAGCGTTATAGCGGGGGGGACCTACGAGCAGTACTTC. Translating it yields CSVIAGGTYEQYF.

This chain joins TRBV6-2 or TRBV6-3 and TRBJ1-6; D might be TRBD1 (5 bases). Per the germline V gene, CDR1 is MNHEY and CDR2 is SVGEGT. The length of the CDR3 is 12 residues. V lost 6 bases and J lost 9, with 9 bases in between. The CDR3 is CASRQQVSPLHF. The CDR3 DNA reads as TGTGCCAGCAGACAACAGGTTTCACCCCTCCACTTT.

As regards this clonotype: A much larger clone differs by one base, so this may be a read error. The J gene is TRBJ2-4, the V gene TRBV7-9; D is undetermined. V was shortened by 1 base and J by 13 bases, with 20 bases between the two germline ends. The CDR3 has 15 residues. Germline assignment: CDR1 SEHNR and CDR2 FQNEAQ (reference sequence). CDR3: CASSLEVTVYNEQYF. CDR3 coding DNA: TGTGCCAGCAGCTTAGAAGTAACAGTCTACAATGAGCAGTACTTC.

This clonotype was counted a few times. The CDR3 spells CSAREETGANTEAFF. CDR3 DNA: TGCAGTGCTAGAGAGGAGACAGGGGCGAACACTGAAGCTTTCTTT. V is TRBV20-1 and J is TRBJ1-1; 8 nucleotides match TRBD1. This CDR3 contains 15 residues. J was trimmed by 1 base and V by 0 bases; bases with no gene match: 4. Germline V gene data show CDR1 as DFQATT and CDR2 as SNEGSKA (reference sequence).

This clonotype was recorded a few times. This rearrangement joins TRBV30 to TRBJ2-1; the D gene is possibly TRBD2 (5 bases). The V gene's germline CDR1 is GTSNPN and CDR2 SVGIG (reference sequence). CDR3 length: 13 amino acids. With 3 bases removed from V and 7 bases from J, the gap between germline ends came to 13 bases. The CDR3 protein is CAWSGDPGNEQFF. The CDR3 bases are TGTGCCTGGAGCGGGGATCCGGGTAATGAGCAGTTCTTC.

This clonotype was detected a few times. At one end, the junction sequence differs from germline, possibly due to a read error. The V and J genes are TRBV7-9 and TRBJ2-7; 7 nucleotides match TRBD1. Germline V gene data show CDR1 as SEHNR and CDR2 as FQNEAQ (reference sequence). This CDR3 region has 15 residues. The CDR3 region is CVSSSGTEITYEQYF. CDR3 sequence (DNA): TGTGTCAGCAGCTCTGGGACAGAGATCACCTACGAGCAGTACTTC.

In this sample, this clonotype turned up a few times. The chain recombines TRBV7-2 with TRBJ1-1; 10 bases align to TRBD1. This CDR3 region has 15 residues. V lost 3 bases and J lost 5; bases outside the gene matches: 6. Germline V lookup: CDR1 SGHTA, CDR2 FQGNSA. The CDR3 here is CASSLRDRGWTEAFF. The DNA of the CDR3 is TGTGCCAGCAGCTTGCGGGACAGGGGTTGGACTGAAGCTTTCTTT.

The sample holds one count of this clonotype. CDR3 sequence reads: CASSARQGSNTGELFF. Written as DNA, the CDR3 is TGCGCCAGCAGCGCCCGACAGGGGTCGAACACCGGGGAGCTGTTTTTT. This sequence joins TRBV5-1 and TRBJ2-2; 8 positions agree with TRBD1. The germline gives CDR1 SGHRS, CDR2 YFSETQ. The CDR3 loop spans 16 amino acids. The V and J ends lost 4 bases and 0 bases, in that order; junction bases with no gene match: 5.